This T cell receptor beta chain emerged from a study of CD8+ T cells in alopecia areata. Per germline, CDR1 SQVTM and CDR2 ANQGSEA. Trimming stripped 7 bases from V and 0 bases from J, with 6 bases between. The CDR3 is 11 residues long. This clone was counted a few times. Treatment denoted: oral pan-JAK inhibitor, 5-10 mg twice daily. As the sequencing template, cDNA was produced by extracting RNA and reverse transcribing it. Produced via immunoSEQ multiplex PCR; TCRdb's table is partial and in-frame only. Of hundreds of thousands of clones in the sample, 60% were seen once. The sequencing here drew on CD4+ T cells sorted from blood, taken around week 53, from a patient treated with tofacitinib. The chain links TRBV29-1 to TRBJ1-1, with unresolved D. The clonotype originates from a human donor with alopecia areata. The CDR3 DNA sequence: TGCAGCGGAAGGGTGAACACTGAAGCTTTCTTT. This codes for CSGRVNTEAFF.